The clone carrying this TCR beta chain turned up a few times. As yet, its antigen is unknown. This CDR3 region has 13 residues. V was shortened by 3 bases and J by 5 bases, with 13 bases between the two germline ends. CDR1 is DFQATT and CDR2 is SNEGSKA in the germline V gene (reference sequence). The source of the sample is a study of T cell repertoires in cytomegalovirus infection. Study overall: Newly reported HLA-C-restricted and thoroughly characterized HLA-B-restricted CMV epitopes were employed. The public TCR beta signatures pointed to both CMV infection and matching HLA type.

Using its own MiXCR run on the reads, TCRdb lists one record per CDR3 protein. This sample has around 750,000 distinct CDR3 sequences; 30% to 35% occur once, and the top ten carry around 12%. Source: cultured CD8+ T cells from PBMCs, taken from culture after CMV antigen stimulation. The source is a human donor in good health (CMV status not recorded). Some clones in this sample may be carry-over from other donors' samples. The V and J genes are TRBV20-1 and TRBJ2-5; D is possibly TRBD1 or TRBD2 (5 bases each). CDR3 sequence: CSARGDQGETQYF. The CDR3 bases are TGCAGTGCTAGGGGGGACCAGGGCGAGACCCAGTACTTC.